These 9 T cell receptor beta chains were sequenced from one sample in a study (dated by TCRdb to 2015 to 2017). Libraries came from 5' RACE. The listed sequencing device is Illumina MiSeq. TCRdb itself trimmed the public reads at Q25 with fastp, ran MiXCR and retained productive beta chains. Each CDR3 protein appears once, grouped with its most common genes and DNA. In all, the sample holds fewer than 55,000 distinct CDR3 sequences, and roughly a fifth of those were seen once. 3.5% to 4.5% of the sample rests with the top ten. Tregs were isolated as CD4+CD25+CD127-/low cells. The specimen sequenced was Tregs sorted from a lymph node. These receptors all come from a female donor with breast cancer.

There are many counts of this clonotype. V usage is TRBV12-3 or TRBV12-4 and J usage is TRBJ1-5; 7 bases are shared with TRBD1. The CDR3 is made up of 15 amino acids. V lost 5 bases, J lost 4 bases, and 8 bases stayed unmatched. CDR3 nucleotides: TGTGCCAGCAGTCCGGGGACAGTCCTGAATCAGCCCCAGCATTTT. This sequence encodes CASSPGTVLNQPQHF.

The chain couples TRBV27 to TRBJ2-5; tentative D call: TRBD2 (6 bases). CDR1 and CDR2 (germline): MNHEY, SMNVEV (reference sequence). V shed 10 bases and J shed 5 bases, with 20 bases lying between them. The CDR3 covers 14 residues. The CDR3 region has the DNA TGTGCCACCAGACTAGTTGGCCCTGGGGAGACCCAGTACTTC. Translated: CATRLVGPGETQYF.

In its sample, this clonotype was seen a few times. The chain is built from TRBV11-2 and TRBJ2-1; 7 nucleotides align to TRBD2. In germline, CDR1 is SGHAT, CDR2 FQNNGV. J lost 6 bases, V lost 3 bases, and 8 bases had no gene match. CDR3 length equals 15 residues. The CDR3 loop reads CASSFSGPVFNEQFF. CDR3 in DNA: TGTGCCAGCAGCTTTAGCGGGCCGGTCTTCAATGAGCAGTTCTTC. Supplemented by reference TRBV11-2 and TRBJ2-1, the full variable domain reads EAGVAQSPRYKIIEKRQSVAFWCNPISGHATLYWYQQILGQGPKLLIQFQNNGVVDDSQLPKDRFSAERLKGVDSTLKIQPAKLEDSAVYLCASSFSGPVFNEQFFGPGTRLTVL.

The rearrangement links TRBV4-1 to TRBJ2-7; 10 nucleotides match TRBD1. In germline, CDR1 is MGHRA, CDR2 YSYEKL. Losses at the gene ends were 0 bases for V and 0 bases for J; bases not matched to a gene: 2. The CDR3 consists of 16 residues. The CDR3 nucleotides read TGCGCCAGCAGCCAAGAGGACAGGGGGAGCTCCTACGAGCAGTACTTC. Encoded protein: CASSQEDRGSSYEQYF.

Regarding this clonotype: This clone may be a read error of a much larger clone one base away. The chain uses TRBV27 and TRBJ2-7, with TRBD1 matching over 7 bases. There are 13 residues in the CDR3. Germline assignment: CDR1 MNHEY and CDR2 SMNVEV (reference sequence). V lost 4 bases and J lost 7; bases outside the gene matches: 7. The CDR3 spells CASSYRGYNEQYF. As DNA, the CDR3 is TGTGCCAGCAGTTACAGGGGCTACAATGAGCAGTACTTC.

This clonotype was seen a few times. The chain uses TRBV28 and TRBJ2-7, with 7 bases aligning to TRBD1. Germline assignment: CDR1 MDHEN and CDR2 SYDVKM. This CDR3 is 14 amino acids long. Losses at the gene ends were 7 bases for V and 2 bases for J; bases not matched to a gene: 8. The CDR3 DNA sequence: TGTGCCAGCACCCCCCCGGGACAGCCCTACGAGCAGTACTTC. Translated: CASTPPGQPYEQYF.

By frequency in the sample, this clonotype is medium-sized. The gene calls are TRBV6-5 and TRBJ2-3, with no clear D. The CDR3 has 13 amino acids. Trimming shortened V by 0 bases and J by 8 bases, and 9 bases separated the two germline ends. Germline assignment: CDR1 MNHEY and CDR2 SVGAGI. The CDR3 DNA reads TGTGCCAGCAGTTACTCGTCTACGGGTACGCAGTATTTT. Translated, it gives CASSYSSTGTQYF.

The table lists this clonotype with a few counts. V usage is TRBV15 and J usage is TRBJ1-1, with D perhaps TRBD1 (6 bases). Per germline, CDR1 LNHNV and CDR2 YYDKDF (reference sequence). Trimming took off 0 bases at V and 4 bases at J, with 9 bases between the two ends. There are 14 residues in the CDR3. CDR3 sequence (DNA): TGTGCCACCAGCAGAGATCTGGGGGCCACTGAAGCTTTCTTT. Translation gives CATSRDLGATEAFF.

This clonotype was counted only a few times. The chain links TRBV5-1 to TRBJ2-5, with D possibly TRBD2 on 6 matching bases. The CDR3 totals 14 residues. Germline V CDR1 and CDR2: SGHRS, YFSETQ. V lost 4 bases and J 1 base, leaving 11 bases between the germline ends. CDR3 sequence: CASSPGSPQETQYF. The CDR3 DNA reads as TGCGCCAGCAGCCCCGGGAGCCCCCAAGAGACCCAGTACTTC. Variable domain in full (rest from reference TRBV5-1 and TRBJ2-5): KAGVTQTPRYLIKTRGQQVTLSCSPISGHRSVSWYQQTPGQGLQFLFEYFSETQRNKGNFPGRFSGRQFSNSRSEMNVSTLELGDSALYLCASSPGSPQETQYFGPGTRLLVL.